These 27 T cell receptor beta chains originate from one sample sequenced in a study of shared clonotypes between healthy human individuals (dated by TCRdb to 2018 to 2021). To prepare the library, the immunoSEQ multiplex PCR assay was applied. TCRdb provides this immuneACCESS table in a form limited to in-frame rearrangements. Some clones are lacking; in checked studies, under half of them reflect an unresolved V gene, and why the rest are absent is not known. This sample comprises over 95,000 clones, around 65% of them detected only once. The ten biggest clones cover under 25% of the sample. Material: memory CD8+ T cells sorted from blood. Per the publication, the cell subset or site label means: CD45RO+ cells pooled with CCR7-negative TemRA cells. These receptor sequences come from a woman aged 25 to 39 in good health.

This clone appeared once. The genes are TRBV7-8 and TRBJ2-7; TRBD2 might be the D (5 bases). The V and J ends lost 2 bases and 5 bases respectively, with 13 bases between them. CDR1 SGHVS and CDR2 FQNEAQ come from the germline V gene. There are 14 residues in the CDR3. The CDR3 DNA is TGTGCCAGCAGCTTACGGGAAAATATGGACGAGCAGTACTTC. Its translation is CASSLRENMDEQYF.

The chain is built from TRBV2 and TRBJ2-7, with no clear D. Germline lookup yields CDR1 SNHLY and CDR2 FYNNEI. The CDR3 runs 13 residues. Between the trimmed V and J ends, which lost 8 bases and 0 bases, there was a span of 11 bases. This CDR3 reads CASRYSGSYEQYF. The DNA for the CDR3 is TGTGCCAGCCGTTACTCCGGCTCCTACGAGCAGTACTTC.

The chain is built from TRBV6-1 and TRBJ1-1, with D possibly being TRBD1 (5 bases). The germline gives CDR1 MNHNS, CDR2 SASEGT. This CDR3 contains 13 residues. Trimming cost V 6 bases and J 1 base, with 9 bases left between them. CDR3 sequence: CASSGTENTEAFF. Written as DNA, the CDR3 is TGTGCCAGCAGCGGGACGGAGAACACTGAAGCTTTCTTT.

The V call is TRBV9, the J call TRBJ2-1, with 10 nucleotides matching TRBD2. The germline V gene has CDR1 SGDLS and CDR2 YYNGEE. After removal of 3 bases from V and 6 bases from J, the junction contained 6 bases not matched to a gene. The CDR3 runs 15 residues. The CDR3 DNA sequence: TGTGCCAGCAGCGGGAGCGGGAGGGCCCTCAATGAGCAGTTCTTC. This encodes CASSGSGRALNEQFF.

J is TRBJ1-1 and V is TRBV28; D not certain. The CDR3 runs 13 residues. Between the trimmed V and J ends, which lost 1 base and 2 bases, there was a span of 5 bases. The germline gives CDR1 MDHEN, CDR2 SYDVKM. The chain's CDR3 is CASSLFQNTEAFF. CDR3 bases: TGTGCCAGCAGTTTATTCCAAAACACTGAAGCTTTCTTT.

CDR3 protein: CASSGNRGSTEAFF. CDR3 in DNA: TGTGCCAGCAGTGGTAACAGGGGGAGCACTGAAGCTTTCTTT. This chain links TRBV25-1 with TRBJ1-1; TRBD1 agrees at 8 bases. The CDR3 is 14 residues long. With 4 bases clipped from V and 4 bases from J, the junction kept 5 bases outside the gene matches. Germline CDR1 is MGHDK and CDR2 is SYGVNS.

The CDR3 sequence is CASSLAGQGADYGYTF. CDR3 bases: TGTGCCAGCAGCTTAGCGGGACAGGGGGCCGACTATGGCTACACCTTC. This rearrangement joins TRBV7-9 to TRBJ1-2; 12 nucleotides align to TRBD1. CDR3 size: 16 residues. V lost 0 bases to trimming and J lost 3 bases; unmatched junction nucleotides: 2. CDR1 and CDR2 (germline): SEHNR, FQNEAQ (reference sequence).

The chain employs TRBV6-5 and TRBJ2-7, with 12 positions matching TRBD2. Unmatched junction bases numbered 7, after V lost 6 bases and J lost 7 bases. The CDR3 totals 14 residues. From germline, CDR1 is MNHEY and CDR2 SVGAGI. The CDR3 sequence is CASSPGTSGQEQYF. CDR3 DNA sequence: TGTGCCAGCAGCCCCGGGACTAGCGGGCAAGAGCAGTACTTC.

The chain is built from TRBV5-1 and TRBJ2-1; a possible D gene is TRBD1 (5 bases). With 3 bases removed from V and 2 bases from J, the gap between germline ends came to 12 bases. Germline V CDR1 and CDR2: SGHRS, YFSETQ. This CDR3 has 15 amino acids. The CDR3 DNA reads TGCGCCAGCAGCTCGTCAGGGTATACCTACAATGAGCAGTTCTTC. This codes for CASSSSGYTYNEQFF.

J is TRBJ1-1 and V is TRBV5-1, with TRBD1 matching 9 bases. CDR1 and CDR2 from the germline V gene are SGHRS and YFSETQ. The ends lost 0 bases at V and 5 bases at J; junction bases unmatched: 2. The CDR3 runs 14 residues. This chain's CDR3 is CASSLGDRATEAFF. DNA of the CDR3: TGCGCCAGCAGCTTGGGGGACAGGGCTACTGAAGCTTTCTTT.

Only a few counts were recorded for this clone. DNA for the CDR3: TGCGCCAGCAGCTTGGGCTCAGACCAAGAGACCCAGTACTTC. Protein product: CASSLGSDQETQYF. The chain carries TRBV5-1 and TRBJ2-5; D call uncertain. The CDR3 spans 14 residues. Germline CDR1 is SGHRS and CDR2 is YFSETQ. Trimming shortened V by 0 bases and J by 0 bases, and 6 bases separated the two germline ends. The full variable domain, rest sourced from reference TRBV5-1 and TRBJ2-5, is KAGVTQTPRYLIKTRGQQVTLSCSPISGHRSVSWYQQTPGQGLQFLFEYFSETQRNKGNFPGRFSGRQFSNSRSEMNVSTLELGDSALYLCASSLGSDQETQYFGPGTRLLVL.

This clone was found many times. The chain combines TRBV19 with TRBJ2-5; D possibly corresponds to TRBD2 (6 bases). The CDR3 extends over 13 amino acids. In germline, CDR1 is LNHDA, CDR2 SQIVND (reference sequence). V gave up 6 bases and J gave up 5 bases, with 13 bases separating them. In DNA, the CDR3 is TGTGCCAGTAGGGGAGGAAACGGGGAGACCCAGTACTTC. It is translated as CASRGGNGETQYF.

This chain joins TRBV5-1 and TRBJ1-2; D may be TRBD1 (5 bases). The germline V gene has CDR1 SGHRS and CDR2 YFSETQ. The CDR3 spans 14 residues. V lost 2 bases to trimming and J lost 8 bases, with 16 bases between them. CDR3: CASSFSDSGSGYTF. CDR3 sequence (DNA): TGCGCCAGCAGCTTTTCAGACTCAGGGAGCGGCTACACCTTC.

The chain employs TRBV19 and TRBJ2-2; D perhaps matches TRBD1 (6 bases). The CDR3 is 17 residues long. CDR1 LNHDA and CDR2 SQIVND come from the germline V gene (reference sequence). V lost 4 bases, J lost 3 bases, and 18 bases lay in between. CDR3 bases: TGTGCCAGTAGTAAACAACAGATACAGGGTTACACCGGGGAGCTGTTTTTT. It codes for CASSKQQIQGYTGELFF.

The rearrangement joins TRBV6-1 to TRBJ1-4; TRBD1 might be the D (5 bases). Germline CDR1 MNHNS, CDR2 SASEGT. The ends were cut back, 5 bases at V and 6 bases at J, with 10 bases in the middle. This CDR3 has 13 amino acids. CDR3 DNA: TGTGCCAGCAGTCCGACAGTCTATGAAAAACTGTTTTTT. Translating gives CASSPTVYEKLFF.

V and J are TRBV30 and TRBJ2-5, with D perhaps matching TRBD1 or TRBD2 (5 bases each). The J call may be incorrect, as the DNA end agrees better with TRBJ2-7. CDR3 length: 17 residues. Germline values: CDR1 GTSNPN, CDR2 SVGIG (reference sequence). The CDR3 nucleotides read TGTGCCTGGAGTGCCCAGGGACGACGAAGAGTCTCCTACGAGCAGTACTTC. Translated, it gives CAWSAQGRRRVSYEQYF.

This rearrangement joins TRBV30 to TRBJ1-4, with D hard to call. The CDR3 runs to 13 residues. V was cut by 0 bases and J by 8 bases, with 10 bases left in between. Germline V gives CDR1 GTSNPN, CDR2 SVGIG (reference sequence). The CDR3 protein is CAWSVRLKEKLFF. CDR3 bases: TGTGCCTGGAGTGTGCGGCTTAAGGAAAAACTGTTTTTT.

CDR3 loop: CASSLGREGNEQYF. Written as DNA, the CDR3 is TGTGCCAGCAGTTTGGGCAGGGAGGGTAACGAGCAGTACTTC. The chain combines TRBV27 with TRBJ2-7, with 7 positions matching TRBD2. Germline V CDR1 and CDR2: MNHEY, SMNVEV (reference sequence). V was pared by 3 bases and J by 5 bases, with 7 bases of the junction left unmatched. The CDR3 contains 14 residues.

The chain recombines TRBV27 with TRBJ2-7; D is ambiguous. The CDR3 consists of 11 residues. Germline V gene data show CDR1 as MNHEY and CDR2 as SMNVEV (reference sequence). The V gene lost 6 bases and the J gene lost 6 bases, with 9 bases spanning the gap. The CDR3 region is CASSFGGEQYF. CDR3 DNA: TGTGCCAGCAGCTTCGGCGGCGAGCAGTACTTC.

This clone appeared a few times. This chain links TRBV19 with TRBJ1-4; tentatively, D is TRBD1 (6 bases). V was shortened by 7 bases and J by 0 bases, with 18 bases between the two germline ends. Per the germline V gene, CDR1 is LNHDA and CDR2 is SQIVND (reference sequence). The CDR3 length is 17 residues. Written as DNA, the CDR3 is TGTGCCAGTAACACGGGACAAGGGGTAACAACTAATGAAAAACTGTTTTTT. This encodes CASNTGQGVTTNEKLFF.

The rearrangement joins TRBV27 to TRBJ2-5; 7 nucleotides align to TRBD1. Germline V gives CDR1 MNHEY, CDR2 SMNVEV (reference sequence). The CDR3 spans 14 residues. The V and J ends lost 5 bases and 3 bases, in that order; junction bases with no gene match: 6. CDR3 protein: CASSPPDREETQYF. CDR3 DNA sequence: TGTGCCAGCAGTCCCCCTGACAGGGAAGAGACCCAGTACTTC.

V gene TRBV5-5 combines with J gene TRBJ2-7, with 7 bases aligning to TRBD2. CDR1 and CDR2 (germline): SGHKS, YYEKEE (reference sequence). The CDR3 has 13 amino acids. After removal of 2 bases from V and 6 bases from J, the junction contained 5 bases not matched to a gene. In DNA, the CDR3 is TGTGCCAGCAGCTTCGTGGGGGGGATCGAGCAGTACTTC. It codes for CASSFVGGIEQYF.

The CDR3 protein is CASSLEGLAGEETQYF. The DNA of the CDR3 is TGTGCCAGCAGCTTAGAAGGACTAGCGGGAGAAGAGACCCAGTACTTC. The rearrangement links TRBV7-7 to TRBJ2-5, with 13 bases that match TRBD2. CDR1 SSHAT and CDR2 FNYEAQ come from the germline V gene (reference sequence). Trimming at V came to 1 base and at J to 3 bases, leaving 2 bases not matched to a gene. This CDR3 comprises 16 residues.

This clone has at least ten counts. The V gene is TRBV27, the J gene TRBJ2-7, with TRBD2 as a possible D gene (6 bases). The V gene lost 8 bases and the J gene lost 6 bases, with 14 bases spanning the gap. Germline V gene sequence: CDR1 MNHEY, CDR2 SMNVEV (reference sequence). This CDR3 comprises 12 residues. This chain's CDR3 is CASSGVSSEQYF. The CDR3 DNA reads as TGTGCCAGCTCGGGGGTGAGCAGCGAGCAGTACTTC.

This sequence joins TRBV6-1 and TRBJ2-4, with 7 bases lining up with TRBD1. CDR3 length: 14 residues. Germline V gene sequence: CDR1 MNHNS, CDR2 SASEGT. The ends lost 4 bases at V and 7 bases at J; junction bases unmatched: 7. The CDR3 nucleotides are TGTGCCAGCAGTGGGGGACAGATAGTCAACATTCAGTACTTC. Translation: CASSGGQIVNIQYF.

This clone was detected ten times or more. The chain links TRBV25-1 to TRBJ1-4; D gene uncertain. The CDR3 covers 14 residues. Germline V CDR1 and CDR2: MGHDK, SYGVNS. Trimming shortened V by 2 bases and J by 7 bases, and 11 bases separated the two germline ends. The CDR3 is CASSETTEGEKLFF. The DNA for the CDR3 is TGTGCCAGCAGTGAAACGACGGAGGGTGAAAAACTGTTTTTT.

The chain recombines TRBV27 with TRBJ2-5; no reliable D call. V dropped 7 bases and J dropped 0 bases, with 12 bases sitting between them. The germline V gene encodes CDR1 MNHEY and CDR2 SMNVEV (reference sequence). This CDR3 has 14 residues. In DNA, the CDR3 is TGTGCCAGCAAGGTCTCGGCCGACCAAGAGACCCAGTACTTC. Amino acid sequence: CASKVSADQETQYF.